There are many counts of the clone carrying this T cell receptor (beta chain). Its antigen remains unidentified. The data are from a study of early T cells in non-severe SARS-CoV-2 infection. Study as a whole: Bulk RNA from unsorted whole blood was sequenced; chains were unpaired. Study conclusions and caveats: Reliance on VDJdb matching favored anti-spike CD8 responses; private and CD4 specificities were missed.

As part of library construction, unique molecular identifiers were attached to individual cDNA molecules. TCRdb analysed the 5' RACE reads with MiXCR anew, one entry per CDR3 protein. In the table there are 30,000 to 45,000 distinct CDR3 sequences, roughly 9.9% of which are singletons. The CDR3 is 13 amino acids. Trimming removed 1 base at V and 2 bases at J, with 5 bases between. Per the germline V gene, CDR1 is SGHTA and CDR2 is FQGNSA. This receptor was obtained from an adult who was a healthcare worker with PCR-confirmed SARS-CoV-2 infection or an uninfected control (not recorded which). J is TRBJ2-5 and V is TRBV7-2; D unresolved. The specimen sequenced was whole blood. The CDR3 protein is CASSLELQETQYF. As DNA, the CDR3 is TGTGCCAGCAGCTTAGAGTTACAAGAGACCCAGTACTTC.